The rows below give T cell receptor beta chains drawn from one sample of a study of cytomegalovirus exposure and HLA in healthy donors. The assay was immunoSEQ multiplex PCR, and TCRdb's table has in-frame clones only and misses some. In the table there are about 140,000 clones, approximately 80% of which are singletons. The sequencing sample was made of PBMCs. The receptor source for this set is a woman between 35 and 50 years old in good health and CMV-seronegative. Each CDR3 is given with its conserved first and last residue. The D gene is left open where the match is weak.

d_call	v_call	cdr3_aa
TRBD2	TRBV19	CASSPTSAGSDTQYF
TRBD2	TRBV6-1	CASRSPGTRLNEQFF
.	TRBV30	CAWTPLETYNSPLHF
.	TRBV27	CASSLSFGYEQYF
TRBD1	TRBV14	CASSPPDRGSTDTQYF
TRBD1	TRBV29-1	CSGDRGQETQYF
TRBD1	TRBV10-3	CAISDRTGGIEKLFF
TRBD1	TRBV5-1	CASSLEGQARYGYTF
.	TRBV2	CASLKTPSAGRGGYTF
.	TRBV5-5	CASSFTGSPGANVLTF
.	TRBV19	CASSTLQASNSPLHF
.	TRBV28	CASQTGEGNQPQHF
.	TRBV5-5	CASSLADWANTEAFF
.	TRBV10-1	CASSEQGSGEQYF
.	TRBV5-1	CASSLGGSSSKNIQYF
TRBD1	TRBV9	CASSVETGGGGKQYF
TRBD1	TRBV6-1	CASSGRGQVQETQYF
.	TRBV11-2	CASSLDYSSGNTIYF
.	TRBV6-1	CASSESLMRGLSGNQPQHF
.	TRBV9	CASSSVGGPNYGYTF
TRBD1	TRBV13	CASSLGQGSSPLHF
TRBD2	TRBV28	CASKPSGGAGEQFF
.	TRBV2	CASMIGGGNTIYF
TRBD1	TRBV28	CASSSGQGDQPQHF
TRBD2	TRBV4-1	CASSYGGGGYETQYF
TRBD2	TRBV25-1	CASSDGLAGGREQYF
.	TRBV18	CASSPGGLSEKLFF
.	TRBV5-1	CASNRGSSWENSPLHF
TRBD1	TRBV6-1	CASIRTGASNQPQHF
.	TRBV29-1	CSVERGAGRYNEQFF
TRBD2	TRBV4-2	CASSPQLGLAGFEQFF
TRBD1	TRBV10-3	CAISDRDRGSHGYTF
.	TRBV5-1	CASSLVGGGSGNTIYF
.	TRBV5-4	CASSLDGGFTDTQYF
TRBD1	TRBV28	CASSLTHRGQTEAFF
.	TRBV6-5	CASSHDKVLEQYF
TRBD1	TRBV27	CASSLSDRGPQHF
.	TRBV2	CASSEGSGLQQPQHF
.	TRBV19	CASSVTFPKNTEAFF
TRBD1	TRBV7-9	CASSPPGQVANVLTF
TRBD1	TRBV4-1	CASSQAQGDLNTEAFF
.	TRBV5-4	CASSPRRLENTGELFF
TRBD2	TRBV6-5	CASKGTSGNNEQFF
.	TRBV29-1	CSVESSGRGSHEQYF
.	TRBV5-1	CASSPPGEGTNYGYTF
.	TRBV13	CASSFGDRNYGYTF
.	TRBV12-5	CASGLGSSTGELFF
.	TRBV28	CASTSTGLSNQPQHF
TRBD1	TRBV27	CASSSQGFSGNTIYF
.	TRBV23-1	CASSKPGMGNIQYF
.	TRBV14	CASSPTSGTLHF
TRBD2	TRBV14	CASSHHSGGYNEQFF
.	TRBV5-4	CASSPGLEETQYF
TRBD2	TRBV11-3	CASSLGRLAGDNEQFF
.	TRBV18	CASSPGAPYEQYF
.	TRBV5-1	CASILREPSYDEQFF
.	TRBV5-1	CASSLLPQAVGTEAFF
TRBD2	TRBV7-2	CASSRGGGYEQYF
.	TRBV5-4	CASSLLQGSRETQYF
TRBD1	TRBV7-6	CASSRQGAGEKLFF